The sequence of this T cell receptor beta chain was determined in a study of cytomegalovirus exposure and HLA in healthy donors. Study findings and constraints: Researchers reported in a later analysis that a missense DCLRE1C variant was tied to TCR beta V- and J-gene trimming. Follow-up analysis found HLA locus-dependent TCR association rates, highest for DRB1 and lowest for HLA-C. Most observed TCR sequences were rare, whereas some public TCRs were detected in many donors.

Although they were nominally healthy when sampled, donors likely had unrecorded immune exposures. CDR3 length: 14 amino acids. The ends were cut back, 6 bases at V and 0 bases at J, with 12 bases in the middle. CDR1 SQVTM and CDR2 ANQGSEA come from the germline V gene. Note on this clone: As yet, its antigen is unknown.

PCR was performed using 60 Vbeta and 13 Jbeta primers. Here immunoSEQ multiplex PCR was the method, and the copy in TCRdb shows in-frame clones only, minus some. Of about 90,000 clones detected, approximately 60% appear once; the ten largest clones hold around 5%. The chain has TRBV29-1 and TRBJ2-1; the D is unclear. Sample: PBMCs. This sequence originates from a woman under 40 in good health and CMV-seropositive. The DNA for the CDR3 is TGCAGCGTGGCCAGTGGTACCTCCTACAATGAGCAGTTCTTC. Translation gives CSVASGTSYNEQFF.